This TCR beta chain was captured in a study of blood T cell repertoires in COVID-19. Overall study context: Samples came from the United States, Italy and Spain, spanning acute and convalescent COVID-19.

Clones were read by immunoSEQ multiplex PCR, and TCRdb kept only the in-frame ones, dropping some. The sample holds tens of thousands of clones; 89% are singletons and the top ten take more than 40%. Seattle participants joined during active infection and were tracked over time. Germline V gene lookup returns CDR1 MNHEY and CDR2 SVGAGI. CDR3 length equals 14 residues. J gave up 2 bases and V 7 bases, and 6 bases lay outside the gene matches. This rearrangement joins TRBV6-5 to TRBJ2-7; the match to TRBD1 covers 9 bases. This sequence was found in a woman aged 55 to 70 with COVID-19, enrolled during active disease. Material for sequencing was peripheral blood. The CDR3 nucleotides read TGTGCCAGCACTACGGGACAGGGCACCTACGAGCAGTACTTC. This gives the protein CASTTGQGTYEQYF.